This note documents a single T cell receptor (beta chain) sequence. Per the study methods: For nucleated cells, counts were estimated from reference gene primer amplification. The method was immunoSEQ multiplex PCR; TCRdb's version includes in-frame clones alone and lacks a portion of them. That table is the source of V, J and clone size, and D and trimming were worked out from the DNA. The table records around 260,000 clones, 86% of them present only once. This record comes from a study of blood T cell repertoires in COVID-19. Study context: Specimens from acute and convalescent COVID-19 originated in the United States, Italy and Spain.

Germline assignment: CDR1 MDHEN and CDR2 SYDVKM. The CDR3 spans 16 residues. V dropped 6 bases and J dropped 0; count of bases not matched to a gene: 6. Specimen: peripheral blood. The chain joins TRBV28 to TRBJ1-1; 11 bases line up with TRBD1. The sequence was obtained from a woman in her twenties or thirties with active or convalescent COVID-19. The DNA of the CDR3 is TGTGCCAGCAGACGGACAGGGGGCGGGATGAACACTGAAGCTTTCTTT. Its translation is CASRRTGGGMNTEAFF.